This TCR delta chain appears in the sequencing data of a study of Vδ1+ human thymocytes. Notes on the study in general: Highly polyclonal TRG and TRD repertoires with Gaussian CDR3 length distributions appeared in thymus.

The germline CDR1 and CDR2 sequences are TSWWSYY and QGS. This CDR3 region has 19 residues. The V segment lost 0 bases and the J segment 4 bases; nucleotides outside the gene matches: 16. Sequences come from RNA converted to cDNA by reverse transcription. Pooled V-gene forward primers with one constant-region reverse primer generated the CDR3 amplicons by multiplex PCR. TCRdb processed the multiplex PCR reads again with the CATT caller. Of some 54,000 delta-chain clones detected, 15% to 20% appear once; the ten largest clones hold approximately 0.54%. Worth noting for this clone: Its antigen is unidentified.

The chain carries TRDV1 and TRDJ1, with 8 bases aligning to TRDD3. Sequencing was carried out using Vdelta1+ gamma-delta thymocytes from the thymus. Subset defined: FACS-sorted CD3+ TCRalphabeta- TCRVdelta1+ TCRVdelta2- thymocytes. The receptor was isolated from a boy less than two years old who had congenital heart surgery. The CDR3 region is CALGELLYWGGAEGDKLIF. For the CDR3, the DNA is TGTGCTCTTGGGGAACTCCTGTACTGGGGGGGCGCTGAGGGCGATAAACTCATCTTT.